The present TCR beta chain was sequenced within a study of blood T cell repertoires in COVID-19. The length of the CDR3 is 17 residues. Looked up from germline, CDR1 is ENHRY and CDR2 is SYGVKD. V lost 3 bases and J lost 4; bases outside the gene matches: 11. TCRdb's copy holds only in-frame clones and misses some; the assay was immunoSEQ multiplex PCR. The sample shows tens of thousands of clones, roughly 90% of them seen only once. Material for sequencing was peripheral blood. This rearrangement joins TRBV10-3 to TRBJ2-7; 11 bases match TRBD2. This TCR came from a man aged 50 to 60 with acute or convalescent COVID-19. The CDR3 reads CAISDLATSGDWYEQYF. The CDR3 nucleotides read TGTGCCATCAGTGACCTTGCGACTAGCGGGGATTGGTACGAGCAGTACTTC.